These 15 T cell receptor beta chains share one sample of origin, sequenced in a study of blood T cell repertoires in COVID-19. Data came from immunoSEQ multiplex PCR; TCRdb stores just in-frame clones and leaves some out. The sample comprises 150,000 to 200,000 clones, about 88% of which are singletons, and approximately 4.5% rests with the top ten. The sequencing sample was made of peripheral blood. The receptors were sampled from a human donor in a cohort sampled during active COVID-19.

J is TRBJ2-5 and V is TRBV4-3; 14 nucleotides agree with TRBD2. CDR1 and CDR2 (germline): LGHNA, YSLEER. This CDR3 comprises 16 residues. V dropped 0 bases and J dropped 5; count of bases not matched to a gene: 2. CDR3 coding DNA: TGCGCCAGCAGCCAAGAGGGACTAGCGGGGGACGAGACCCAGTACTTC. Its protein is CASSQEGLAGDETQYF.

This rearrangement joins TRBV28 to TRBJ1-1, with no clear D. The CDR3 is made up of 12 amino acids. Germline V gives CDR1 MDHEN, CDR2 SYDVKM. V lost 7 bases, J lost 4 bases, and 10 bases lay in between. Here the CDR3 reads CASIRSPTEAFF. The CDR3 DNA follows: TGTGCCAGCATTCGAAGCCCCACTGAAGCTTTCTTT. Full variable domain (remainder filled in from reference TRBV28 and TRBJ1-1): DVKVTQSSRYLVKRTGEKVFLECVQDMDHENMFWYRQDPGLGLRLIYFSYDVKMKEKGDIPEGYSVSREKKERFSLILESASTNQTSMYLCASIRSPTEAFFGQGTRLTVV.

This chain joins TRBV2 and TRBJ1-6, with D unclear. The CDR3 is 14 amino acids. Deletions cut 6 bases from V and 7 bases from J, with 13 bases between. Germline V gives CDR1 SNHLY, CDR2 FYNNEI. The CDR3 region has the DNA TGTGCCAGCAGCACCCCACGGGTAAATTCACCCCTCCACTTT. Protein: CASSTPRVNSPLHF.

V and J are TRBV25-1 and TRBJ2-4; TRBD1 matches 10 bases. Germline CDR1 MGHDK, CDR2 SYGVNS. This CDR3 is 14 amino acids long. J lost 8 bases, V lost 3 bases, and 4 bases had no gene match. CDR3 residues: CASSETGGADIQYF. The CDR3 region has the DNA TGTGCCAGCAGTGAGACAGGGGGCGCGGACATTCAGTACTTC.

The chain carries TRBV6-2 or TRBV6-3 and TRBJ2-7, with a tentative D call TRBD2 (6 bases). Germline loops: CDR1 MNHEY, CDR2 SVGEGT. The CDR3 consists of 18 residues. V was cut by 1 base and J by 3 bases, with 22 bases left in between. CDR3 protein: CASSYLALGSAVLYEQYF. The DNA of the CDR3 is TGTGCCAGCAGTTACTTGGCCCTCGGGAGCGCCGTACTCTACGAGCAGTACTTC.

This chain connects TRBV15 to TRBJ1-5; D uncertain. The CDR3 is made up of 16 amino acids. V lost 0 bases and J 5 bases, leaving 14 bases between the germline ends. Germline-derived CDR1 and CDR2 are LNHNV and YYDKDF (reference sequence). CDR3 in DNA: TGTGCCACCAGCAGAGATCCACCGGGGAAGGATCAGCCCCAGCATTTT. Its translation: CATSRDPPGKDQPQHF.

The chain links TRBV18 to TRBJ2-5, with 7 bases that match TRBD1. Per germline, CDR1 KGHSH and CDR2 LQKENI. This CDR3 is 17 amino acids long. The junction had 10 bases not matched to a gene; V was cut back by 3 bases and J by 0 bases. The CDR3 loop reads CASSPGRRDRDQETQYF. The CDR3 nucleotides are TGTGCCAGCTCACCTGGCCGCCGGGACAGAGACCAAGAGACCCAGTACTTC.

The chain combines TRBV27 with TRBJ2-2, with D tentatively TRBD2 (6 bases). This CDR3 has 15 residues. CDR1 is MNHEY and CDR2 is SMNVEV in the germline V gene (reference sequence). V lost 2 bases to trimming and J lost 5 bases, with 12 bases between them. The CDR3 loop is CASSLSGWGTGELFF. The CDR3 DNA follows: TGTGCCAGCAGTTTAAGCGGGTGGGGAACCGGGGAGCTGTTTTTT.

This chain joins TRBV15 and TRBJ2-7, with TRBD2 matching over 9 bases. The CDR3 totals 16 residues. The germline CDR1 and CDR2 sequences are LNHNV and YYDKDF (reference sequence). Unmatched junction bases numbered 12, after V lost 3 bases and J lost 6 bases. The CDR3 coding sequence is TGTGCCACCAGCAGCCTTGGGGGCGGGAGGGGCGCCGAGCAGTACTTC. The encoded protein is CATSSLGGGRGAEQYF.

The V and J genes are TRBV2 and TRBJ1-5; the D is unclear. CDR3 length: 14 residues. CDR1 is SNHLY, CDR2 FYNNEI, per germline. Trimming took off 4 bases at V and 7 bases at J, with 14 bases between the two ends. The DNA of the CDR3 is TGTGCCAGCAGTGGAACTACGGGGAACCAGCCCCAGCATTTT. It codes for CASSGTTGNQPQHF.

The CDR3 region is CASSRSSATSYEQYF. CDR3 sequence (DNA): TGTGCCAGTAGTCGATCTAGCGCTACTTCCTACGAGCAGTACTTC. The J gene is TRBJ2-7, the V gene TRBV19, with D possibly being TRBD2 (6 bases). CDR1 LNHDA and CDR2 SQIVND come from the germline V gene (reference sequence). Trimming stripped 5 bases from V and 1 base from J, with 15 bases between. This CDR3 has 15 amino acids.

The chain uses TRBV19 and TRBJ2-5; 9 nucleotides line up with TRBD1. The CDR3 runs 16 residues. V gave up 1 base and J gave up 6 bases; unmatched junction bases: 9. Germline V gene data show CDR1 as LNHDA and CDR2 as SQIVND (reference sequence). The CDR3, as DNA: TGTGCCAGTAGTATAGGGGGGACAGGGATTAGACAGACCCAGTACTTC. Translation gives CASSIGGTGIRQTQYF.

The V call is TRBV5-4, the J call TRBJ1-1; 7 bases line up with TRBD1. The CDR3 is 15 amino acids. After removal of 5 bases from V and 2 bases from J, the junction contained 9 bases not matched to a gene. Germline values: CDR1 SGHNT, CDR2 YYREEE (reference sequence). CDR3 nucleotide sequence: TGTGCCAGCAGACAACAGGGGTCCTTAAACACTGAAGCTTTCTTT. Its translation: CASRQQGSLNTEAFF.

J is TRBJ2-1 and V is TRBV23-1; maybe TRBD1 (5 bases). TRBV23-1 is an open reading frame whose function is uncertain. The ends were cut back, 6 bases at V and 6 bases at J, with 21 bases in the middle. The CDR3 contains 16 residues. The CDR3 region is CASSLRPLPRGNEQFF. In DNA form, the CDR3 reads TGCGCCAGCAGCCTACGGCCCCTTCCTAGGGGCAATGAGCAGTTCTTC.

The chain uses TRBV4-3 and TRBJ2-1; the D is unclear. This CDR3 contains 16 residues. V was pared by 0 bases and J by 0 bases, with 9 bases between. The V gene's germline CDR1 is LGHNA and CDR2 YSLEER. The CDR3 is CASSQDFRNSYNEQFF. The CDR3 DNA reads TGCGCCAGCAGCCAAGATTTTAGAAACTCCTACAATGAGCAGTTCTTC.